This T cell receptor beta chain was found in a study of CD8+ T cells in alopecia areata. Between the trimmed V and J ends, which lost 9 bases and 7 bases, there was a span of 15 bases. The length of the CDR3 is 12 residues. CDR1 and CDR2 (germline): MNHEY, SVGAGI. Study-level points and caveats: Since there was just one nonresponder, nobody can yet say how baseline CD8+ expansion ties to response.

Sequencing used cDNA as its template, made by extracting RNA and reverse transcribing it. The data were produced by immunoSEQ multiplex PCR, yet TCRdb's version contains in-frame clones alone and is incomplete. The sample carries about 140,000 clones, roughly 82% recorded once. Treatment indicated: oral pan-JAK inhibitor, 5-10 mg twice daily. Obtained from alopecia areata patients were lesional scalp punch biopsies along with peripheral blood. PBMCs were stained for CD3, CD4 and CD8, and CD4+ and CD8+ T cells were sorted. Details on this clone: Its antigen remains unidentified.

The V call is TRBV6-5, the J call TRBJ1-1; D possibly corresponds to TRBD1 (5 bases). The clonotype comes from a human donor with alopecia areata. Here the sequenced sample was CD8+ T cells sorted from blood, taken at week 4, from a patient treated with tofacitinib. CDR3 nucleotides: TGTGCCAGTCTAACGTACAGGAGTGAAGCTTTCTTT. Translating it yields CASLTYRSEAFF.